A single T cell receptor (beta chain) is shown here with its context. This sample was taken from a study of blood T cell repertoires in COVID-19. Study background: The United States, Italy and Spain provided the acute and convalescent COVID-19 samples. T cells, B-cell-depleted T cells, or PBMCs supplied cDNA or gDNA.

The CDR3 runs to 15 residues. Germline CDR1 reads SGHRS; CDR2 reads YFSETQ. The V gene end was trimmed by 1 base and the J gene end by 5 bases; junction bases not matched to a gene: 6. How the authors handled the data: Reference gene primer amplification gave nucleated cell count estimates. Repertoires were generated with immunoSEQ multiplex PCR, while TCRdb's copy carries only in-frame clones and drops some. From that table come the V and J calls and clone size; the DNA was used to work out D and trimming. The profile shows about 200,000 clones, 90% to 95% of them singletons. The rearrangement joins TRBV5-1 to TRBJ2-1, with TRBD2 identical over 7 bases. The clonotype originates from a man aged 25 to 40 with acute or convalescent COVID-19. The specimen sequenced was peripheral blood. Written as DNA, the CDR3 is TGCGCCAGCAGCTTGCCTGGACTAGGGCACAATGAGCAGTTCTTC. This translates into CASSLPGLGHNEQFF. The full variable domain, in which reference TRBV5-1 and TRBJ2-1 provide the parts outside the CDR3, is KAGVTQTPRYLIKTRGQQVTLSCSPISGHRSVSWYQQTPGQGLQFLFEYFSETQRNKGNFPGRFSGRQFSNSRSEMNVSTLELGDSALYLCASSLPGLGHNEQFFGPGTRLTVL.